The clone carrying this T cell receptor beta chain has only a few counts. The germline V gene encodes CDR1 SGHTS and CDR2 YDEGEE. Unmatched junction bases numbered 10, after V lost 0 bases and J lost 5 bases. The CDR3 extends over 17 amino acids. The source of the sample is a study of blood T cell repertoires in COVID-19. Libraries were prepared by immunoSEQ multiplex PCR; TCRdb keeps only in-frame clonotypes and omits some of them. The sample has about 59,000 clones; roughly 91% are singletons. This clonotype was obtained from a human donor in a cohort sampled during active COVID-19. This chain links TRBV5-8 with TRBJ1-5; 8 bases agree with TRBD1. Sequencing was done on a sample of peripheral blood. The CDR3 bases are TGTGCCAGCAGCTTGGCCTTCGGACAGGGCTACCATCAGCCCCAGCATTTT. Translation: CASSLAFGQGYHQPQHF.